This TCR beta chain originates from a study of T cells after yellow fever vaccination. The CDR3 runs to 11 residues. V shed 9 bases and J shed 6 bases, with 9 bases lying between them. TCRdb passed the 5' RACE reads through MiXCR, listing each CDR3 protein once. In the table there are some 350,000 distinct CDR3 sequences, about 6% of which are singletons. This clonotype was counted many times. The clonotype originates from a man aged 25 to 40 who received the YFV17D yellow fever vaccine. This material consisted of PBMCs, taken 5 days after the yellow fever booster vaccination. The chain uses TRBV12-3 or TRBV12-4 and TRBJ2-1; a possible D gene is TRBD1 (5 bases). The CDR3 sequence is CASRGPNEQFF. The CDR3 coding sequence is TGTGCCAGTAGGGGTCCCAATGAGCAGTTCTTC.